This TCR beta chain was recovered during a study of regulatory T cells in long-lasting Graves disease (dated by TCRdb to about 2021). Study-level background: Patients with newly diagnosed Graves' disease had been on antithyroid drugs for under 3 months. Peripheral blood TCR sequencing and RNA sequencing compared persistent Graves' disease patients with newly diagnosed Graves' disease patients. The study took place in China and was registered as a clinical trial. TCR sequencing covered around 13 persistent and around 20 newly diagnosed Graves' disease patients, some 33 samples in total. The full study reports these points: Preferential use of TRBV28, TRBJ1-2 and TRBJ2-5 was observed in persistent disease, whereas TRBV20-1 and TRBJ2-1 were favored in newly diagnosed disease. Because the primary lesion, thyroid tissue, could not be accessed, the study looked at peripheral blood alone. Compared with newly diagnosed patients, patients with persistent Graves' disease had lower TCR Shannon entropy and fewer highly expanded clones, which suggests clonal expansion. Sequencing and analysis were restricted to the TCR beta chain. A larger number of public clonotypes was shared among persistent patients (around 2,500) than among newly diagnosed patients (around 870). As a limitation, the authors acknowledged that the small sample size may reduce accuracy.

Turning to this clonotype: Its binding antigen is unknown. Base qualities were left out, and no much larger clone turns up one base away.

From cysteine to phenylalanine, the CDR3 is 14 amino acids long. Left in the record is the CDR3 DNA by itself, 42 bases read in frame from the first base. The germline V end is reduced by 4 bases and the J end by 2 bases; junction bases left unmatched: 5. The germline V gene gives CDR1 as SGDLS and CDR2 as YYNGEE. The method was multiplex PCR. Sequencing was carried out with an Illumina HiSeq 4000. CDR3 regions were amplified by Arm-PCR with iRepertoire HTBI primers to construct TCR beta libraries. Before sequencing, the PCR products went through gel purification. Per the authors' processing: Gene usage analysis of CDR3 amino acid clonotypes relied on the roughly 60 TRBV and more than twelve TRBJ segments identified across samples. COPE and FqMerger were used to merge filtered high-quality paired reads into contigs. Contigs were aligned with BLAST to IMGT TRBV, TRBD and TRBJ reference genes, and CDR3 was defined per IMGT. Clonotypes above 0.1% frequency were classified as highly expanded clones. Shannon entropy served as the measure of repertoire diversity, while the Gini coefficient captured V-J evenness. A clonotype was considered public if more than one individual shared it. The public reads were quality trimmed at Q25 with fastp and then assembled into clones with MiXCR by TCRdb, keeping productive beta chains. For every CDR3 protein sequence, its rows merge into one entry that carries the most common genes and DNA. What appears here as the V and J calls and clone size reflects TCRdb's work, not the paper's. Counted in this sample were 550,000 to 700,000 distinct CDR3 sequences; 15% to 20% of them appeared once. The ten top clones hold 12% of the sample.

Per the publication, the time point label means: newly diagnosed GD, antithyroid drugs for less than 3 months. RNA was extracted from PBMCs in TRIzol for both TCR sequencing and RNA sequencing. Graves' disease was diagnosed according to American Thyroid Association guidelines. The patients came from an endocrinology department in Xi'an, China. Each patient gave approximately 9.7 milliliters of peripheral blood, collected in an EDTA anticoagulant tube. Ficoll Paque Plus density gradient separation was used to isolate PBMCs, and no additional T cell sorting was done. An Agilent 2100 Bioanalyzer and agarose gel were used to assess RNA quality, and a NanoDrop 2000 was used to measure RNA concentration. These data were also filed under a second study, of T cells in Graves' hyperthyroidism and ophthalmopathy. As the second paper documents: Stable Graves' hyperthyroidism was defined as no progression to ophthalmopathy during 18 months of follow-up. Hyperthyroidism patients were aged 18 to 65 years and newly diagnosed, with disease duration of less than 2 months. Any patient with an uncontrolled infection, another autoimmune disease, pregnancy or lactation was excluded. Diagnoses were based on clinical symptoms, serum thyroxine and TRAb, thyroid ultrasound and orbital computed tomography. For the first round of RT-PCR on the TCR CDR3, the HTBI primer set was used together with the Qiagen OneStep RT-PCR kit. Most expanded thyroid clonotypes (frequency above 0.001) were also found in blood, which suggests that blood repertoires may mirror thyroid immune responses. A 13 V-J signature model separated ophthalmopathy from stable hyperthyroidism, with around 90% sensitivity and roughly 82% specificity in cross-validation and 80%/75% in testing. During validation, the model predicted progression to ophthalmopathy a median of around 7 months ahead of onset, with more than 60% sensitivity and 72.22% specificity. To identify TCR V-J signatures that set the groups apart, the researchers used a discovery cohort of 90 to 100 patients, made up of 40 to 45 with Graves' ophthalmopathy and about 60 with stable Graves' hyperthyroidism. Prospective prediction of ophthalmopathy was tested in an independent validation cohort of 18 to 20 hyperthyroidism patients and 15 to 17 patients who later progressed to ophthalmopathy. The roughly 90 discovery patients were divided at random into training and test sets in a 7:3 ratio. In about 6 Graves' hyperthyroidism patients, the study also compared T-cell repertoires from thyroid tissue with T-cell repertoires from blood. Following sampling, methimazole starting at 30 mg daily was given to hyperthyroidism patients, and high-dose intravenous methylprednisolone was given to ophthalmopathy patients. A second multiplex PCR round built the libraries, followed by size selection and purification. The libraries were sequenced on an Illumina HiSeq2000 using paired-end 100 bp reads. Raw data were processed with SOAPnuke, discarding reads with adapters, uncalled bases, mean Phred below 15, or no exact constant-primer or identifier match. High-quality paired reads were merged with COPE v1.2.5, and unique nucleotide sequences were defined as clonotypes. Clonotypes were aligned to IMGT TRBV, TRBD and TRBJ reference segments using MiTCR v1.1. The analysis included only V-J combinations with a frequency above 0.0001, which together covered around 99% of the repertoires. A TCS score was defined as the ratio between F50 (clonal expansion) and ExV (chaos), using BLOSUM62-based TCRdist between CDR3 peptides within each V-J. Welch's t-statistics and random forest reduced some 510 V-J features to 10 to 15, which were used in a naive Bayes classifier (R e1071). Sample size was not statistically predetermined, and blinding of investigators to group allocation was not performed. TCR Vbeta CDR3 sequencing of fewer than 150 peripheral blood samples (more than 40 ophthalmopathy, some 75 hyperthyroidism and approximately 17 progressor patients) is reported in the paper.

Sequencing was performed on peripheral blood mononuclear cells (PBMCs), taken at new diagnosis, from a patient treated with antithyroid drugs. The receptor chain draws on TRBV9 and TRBJ1-2; TRBD1 fits 7 bases in the junction. The TCR was taken from a man between 18 and 29 years old with Graves disease. Donor details come from another sample of the same person, matched by shared clones. CDR3 region: CASSIRDSNYGYTF. The nucleotide sequence reads TGTGCCAGCAGCATCCGGGACAGCAACTATGGCTACACCTTC.